These 14 T cell receptor beta chains came from one sample sequenced in a study of regulatory T cells in long-lasting Graves disease. Assembly of TCR beta libraries relied on iRepertoire HTBI primers together with Arm-PCR of CDR3 regions. TCRdb re-derived calls from the multiplex PCR reads in MiXCR, one entry per CDR3 protein. Among 300,000 to 350,000 distinct CDR3 sequences listed, about 20% were seen once. Noted time point: persistent/refractory GD, antithyroid drugs over 5 years with positive TRAb. Scientists built the TCR library using RNA that was extracted from PBMCs. This sample comprised peripheral blood mononuclear cells (PBMCs), obtained when the disease was refractory, from a patient treated with antithyroid drugs. Source of these receptors: a female donor with Graves disease.

In this sample, this clonotype turned up a few times. The chain joins TRBV19 to TRBJ1-4, with unresolved D. CDR3 length: 16 residues. Trimming stripped 1 base from V and 11 bases from J, with 20 bases between. Germline loops: CDR1 LNHDA, CDR2 SQIVND (reference sequence). CDR3 sequence (DNA): TGTGCCAGTAGTATAGCCCAGCTACAGAGACGTGGGAAACTGTTTTTT. Translation gives CASSIAQLQRRGKLFF. The variable domain in full, completed from reference TRBV19 and TRBJ1-4, reads DGGITQSPKYLFRKEGQNVTLSCEQNLNHDAMYWYRQDPGQGLRLIYYSQIVNDFQKGDIAEGYSVSREKKESFPLTVTSAQKNPTAFYLCASSIAQLQRRGKLFFGSGTQLSVL.

This clonotype was observed a few times. The chain is built from TRBV28 and TRBJ1-1, with D possibly being TRBD1 (6 bases). The CDR3 sequence is 15 residues long. CDR1 and CDR2 (germline): MDHEN, SYDVKM. The V end was cut by 5 bases, the J end by 5 bases, with 18 bases between. In DNA form, the CDR3 reads TGTGCCAGCAGTCCCGGGGGGGGGCGCCGAACTGAAGCTTTCTTT. It yields the protein CASSPGGGRRTEAFF.

This clonotype was counted ten times or more. V and J are TRBV6-5 and TRBJ1-6; possible D gene TRBD1, 5 bases. Trimming took 0 bases from V and 14 from J, leaving 20 bases between them. CDR1 is MNHEY, CDR2 SVGAGI, per germline. The CDR3 covers 16 residues. CDR3 in DNA: TGTGCCAGCAGTTACTCATTAACTGGGACCGATGGGGCCCTCCACTTT. This translates into CASSYSLTGTDGALHF.

This clonotype was detected once. The chain uses TRBV2 and TRBJ2-1; D is undetermined. CDR1 SNHLY and CDR2 FYNNEI come from the germline V gene. The V and J ends lost 4 bases and 2 bases respectively, with 6 bases between them. The CDR3 covers 13 residues. The CDR3 bases are TGTGCCAGCAGTGTTGACACCTACAATGAGCAGTTCTTC. As protein: CASSVDTYNEQFF. The full variable domain, completed using reference TRBV2 and TRBJ2-1, is EPEVTQTPSHQVTQMGQEVILRCVPISNHLYFYWYRQILGQKVEFLVSFYNNEISEKSEIFDDQFSVERPDGSNFTLKIRSTKLEDSAMYFCASSVDTYNEQFFGPGTRLTVL.

This clonotype was counted a few times. Just one base apart from a much larger clone, this may be a read error. The DNA for the CDR3 is TGTGCCAGCAGCCACGGGGGAAAACCGTTTTTT. It translates to CASSHGGKPFF. The chain uses TRBV3-1 and TRBJ1-4; a weak D match, TRBD1 (5 bases). The CDR3 length is 11 residues. The germline V gene encodes CDR1 LGHDT and CDR2 YNNKEL (reference sequence).

This clonotype was seen many times. The chain couples TRBV30 to TRBJ2-5, with D tentatively TRBD1 or TRBD2 (6 bases each). V lost 2 bases and J 7 bases, leaving 8 bases between the germline ends. Germline loops: CDR1 GTSNPN, CDR2 SVGIG (reference sequence). The CDR3 runs to 11 residues. CDR3 nucleotide sequence: TGTGCCTGGAGTACGGGGGCGACCCAGTACTTC. This codes for CAWSTGATQYF.

The table lists this clonotype with a few counts. The V call is TRBV29-1, the J call TRBJ2-7; D tentatively reads TRBD1 or TRBD2 (6 bases each). The germline CDR1 and CDR2 sequences are SQVTM and ANQGSEA. The CDR3 covers 11 residues. V lost 5 bases to trimming and J lost 4 bases, with 9 bases between them. The DNA for the CDR3 is TGCAGCGTTCCGGGGGCGTACGAGCAGTACTTC. It yields the protein CSVPGAYEQYF.

This clonotype appeared many times. A read error is likely, as this CDR3 ends without the conserved phenylalanine or tryptophan. The chain links TRBV2 to TRBJ1-5; D not certain. Trimming left V 8 bases short and J 0 bases short, with 8 bases between. Germline CDR1 and CDR2: SNHLY and FYNNEI. This CDR3 is built from 13 residues. The CDR3: CASRVFSNQPQHL. The CDR3 DNA reads TGTGCCAGCCGGGTTTTTAGCAATCAGCCCCAGCATCTT.

The table lists this clonotype with many counts. The CDR3 protein is CASSLPPGNTEAFF. CDR3 in DNA: TGTGCCAGCAGTTTACCCCCGGGGAACACTGAAGCTTTCTTT. This rearrangement joins TRBV12-3 or TRBV12-4 to TRBJ1-1; D is uncertain. The V end was cut by 2 bases, the J end by 1 base, with 8 bases between. This CDR3 comprises 14 residues.

This clonotype showed up many times. The CDR3 DNA sequence: TGTGCCAGCAGCTATATCCCCCGAACAAGCGGGAATCTTCGCGAGCAGTACTTC. This encodes CASSYIPRTSGNLREQYF. This chain links TRBV6-1 with TRBJ2-7; 7 positions agree with TRBD2. With 6 bases clipped from V and 6 bases from J, the junction kept 23 bases outside the gene matches. There are 18 residues in the CDR3. Looked up from germline, CDR1 is MNHNS and CDR2 is SASEGT.

This clonotype was counted ten times or more. The V and J genes are TRBV6-2 or TRBV6-3 and TRBJ1-1; D may be TRBD1 (6 bases). The germline V gene has CDR1 MNHEY and CDR2 SVGEGT. This CDR3 spans 13 amino acids. With 6 bases removed from V and 4 bases from J, the gap between germline ends came to 12 bases. The CDR3 here is CASRRGGGTEAFF. The DNA for the CDR3 is TGTGCCAGCAGACGGGGGGGCGGCACTGAAGCTTTCTTT.

This clonotype was detected many times. The rearrangement joins TRBV6-1 to TRBJ2-5; either TRBD1 or TRBD2 may supply D (5 bases each). The V and J ends lost 4 bases and 9 bases respectively, with 15 bases between them. CDR1 and CDR2 from the germline V gene are MNHNS and SASEGT. This CDR3 has 13 residues. This chain's CDR3 is CASSAGRIEAQYF. The CDR3, as DNA: TGTGCCAGCAGTGCGGGACGAATCGAGGCCCAGTACTTC.

There are many counts of this clonotype. The chain has TRBV11-2 and TRBJ2-7; D perhaps matches TRBD2 (5 bases). The V gene's germline CDR1 is SGHAT and CDR2 FQNNGV. V was clipped by 2 bases and J by 0 bases, with 11 bases between them. The CDR3 covers 15 residues. The CDR3 is CASSLTHGSSYEQYF. CDR3 in DNA: TGTGCCAGCAGCTTAACGCATGGGAGCTCCTACGAGCAGTACTTC.

This clonotype was observed many times. This sequence joins TRBV28 and TRBJ1-2; TRBD1 matches at 9 bases. This CDR3 is built from 14 residues. The germline gives CDR1 MDHEN, CDR2 SYDVKM. V lost 7 bases, J lost 5 bases, and 8 bases stayed unmatched. The CDR3 sequence: CASNPGQGSYGYTF. The CDR3 region has the DNA TGTGCCAGCAACCCGGGACAGGGAAGTTATGGCTACACCTTC.